The rows below give T cell receptor beta chains drawn from one sample of a study of blood T cell repertoires in COVID-19. Here immunoSEQ multiplex PCR was the method, and the copy in TCRdb shows in-frame clones only, minus some. Among fewer than 200,000 clones, nearly 90% were seen once, and the ten largest hold 20% to 25%. The sample comprised peripheral blood. All receptors come from a man aged 60 to 69 with active or convalescent COVID-19. Both conserved end residues are part of each CDR3. The D gene is left open where the match is weak. Rows give clone size only sometimes, using once, few, many, or a class for an expanded clone.

J gene: TRBJ2-7; clone size: NA; D gene: TRBD1; V gene: TRBV5-8; CDR3 protein: CASRPTDRGYEQYF; CDR3 DNA: TGTGCCAGCAGACCCACGGACAGGGGGTACGAGCAGTACTTC
J gene: TRBJ1-3; clone size: NA; D gene: NA; V gene: TRBV12-3/TRBV12-4; CDR3 protein: CASRASSGNTIYF; CDR3 DNA: TGTGCCAGCAGGGCTAGTTCTGGAAACACCATATATTTT
J gene: TRBJ2-7; clone size: many; D gene: TRBD1; V gene: TRBV10-3; CDR3 protein: CAIQGPLSYEQYF; CDR3 DNA: TGTGCCATACAGGGGCCCCTCTCCTACGAGCAGTACTTC
J gene: TRBJ2-2; clone size: NA; D gene: TRBD2; V gene: TRBV18; CDR3 protein: CASSPQGTRNTGELFF; CDR3 DNA: TGTGCCAGCTCACCTCAGGGGACTAGGAACACCGGGGAGCTGTTTTTT
J gene: TRBJ1-3; clone size: once; D gene: NA; V gene: TRBV11-2; CDR3 protein: CASSPRSSSSGNTIYF; CDR3 DNA: TGTGCCAGCAGCCCCCGTTCCTCTAGCTCTGGAAACACCATATATTTT
J gene: TRBJ2-7; clone size: NA; D gene: TRBD1; V gene: TRBV12-3/TRBV12-4; CDR3 protein: CASSRQGYEQYF; CDR3 DNA: TGTGCCAGCAGTCGACAGGGTTACGAGCAGTACTTC
J gene: TRBJ1-1; clone size: NA; D gene: NA; V gene: TRBV5-1; CDR3 protein: CASSLSTGNTEAFF; CDR3 DNA: TGCGCCAGCAGCTTAAGTACAGGGAACACTGAAGCTTTCTTT
J gene: TRBJ2-1; clone size: once; D gene: TRBD1; V gene: TRBV23-1; CDR3 protein: CASSQSPGGKSSYNEQFF; CDR3 DNA: TGCGCCAGCAGTCAATCTCCAGGGGGTAAGAGCTCCTACAATGAGCAGTTCTTC
J gene: TRBJ2-1; clone size: NA; D gene: NA; V gene: TRBV5-1; CDR3 protein: CASSFRGLVEQFF; CDR3 DNA: TGCGCCAGCAGCTTTAGGGGACTTGTTGAGCAGTTCTTC
J gene: TRBJ2-6; clone size: NA; D gene: NA; V gene: TRBV6-5; CDR3 protein: CASRRGSSGANVLTF; CDR3 DNA: TGTGCCAGCAGACGGGGATCCTCTGGGGCCAACGTCCTGACTTTC
J gene: TRBJ2-1; clone size: NA; D gene: TRBD2; V gene: TRBV4-2; CDR3 protein: CASSQGTSGGARSYNEQFF; CDR3 DNA: TGTGCCAGCAGCCAAGGAACTAGCGGGGGGGCGCGGTCCTACAATGAGCAGTTCTTC
J gene: TRBJ2-7; clone size: NA; D gene: TRBD1; V gene: TRBV25-1; CDR3 protein: CASSLGDRPLEQYF; CDR3 DNA: TGTGCCAGCAGCCTCGGGGACAGGCCCCTCGAGCAGTACTTC
J gene: TRBJ2-3; clone size: NA; D gene: TRBD2; V gene: TRBV3-1/TRBV3-2; CDR3 protein: CASSQESGGARGTDTQYF; CDR3 DNA: TGTGCCAGCAGCCAAGAGTCGGGGGGGGCGCGGGGCACAGATACGCAGTATTTT
J gene: TRBJ2-2; clone size: NA; D gene: TRBD1; V gene: TRBV6-6; CDR3 protein: CASSYRTTGSGGELFF; CDR3 DNA: TGTGCCAGCAGTTACCGCACGACAGGGTCGGGCGGGGAGCTGTTTTTT
J gene: TRBJ1-3; clone size: few; D gene: TRBD1; V gene: TRBV19; CDR3 protein: CASSMDRFGNTIYF; CDR3 DNA: TGTGCCAGTAGTATGGACAGGTTCGGAAACACCATATATTTT
J gene: TRBJ2-7; clone size: NA; D gene: TRBD2; V gene: TRBV3-1/TRBV3-2; CDR3 protein: CASSQAGTSGGEQYF; CDR3 DNA: TGTGCCAGCAGCCAAGCGGGGACTTCCGGGGGGGAGCAGTACTTC
J gene: TRBJ1-2; clone size: NA; D gene: TRBD1; V gene: TRBV5-6; CDR3 protein: CASSLPRTGFYGYTF; CDR3 DNA: TGTGCCAGCAGCCTCCCCCGGACAGGCTTCTATGGCTACACCTTC
J gene: TRBJ2-1; clone size: few; D gene: NA; V gene: TRBV6-5; CDR3 protein: CASRRGEYNEQFF; CDR3 DNA: TGTGCCAGCAGACGGGGAGAGTACAATGAGCAGTTCTTC
J gene: TRBJ2-1; clone size: once; D gene: TRBD1; V gene: TRBV5-1; CDR3 protein: CASSLELTGSNEQFF; CDR3 DNA: TGCGCCAGCAGCTTGGAGTTGACAGGGAGTAATGAGCAGTTCTTC
J gene: TRBJ2-7; clone size: NA; D gene: TRBD2; V gene: TRBV2; CDR3 protein: CASTRAGSSYEQYF; CDR3 DNA: TGTGCCAGCACCAGAGCGGGGAGCTCCTACGAGCAGTACTTC
J gene: TRBJ1-5; clone size: NA; D gene: TRBD1; V gene: TRBV6-5; CDR3 protein: CASSYGRGLNQPQHF; CDR3 DNA: TGTGCCAGCAGTTACGGCAGGGGGTTAAATCAGCCCCAGCATTTT
J gene: TRBJ1-5; clone size: NA; D gene: TRBD1; V gene: TRBV24-1; CDR3 protein: CATSESDRVEHIKRNQPQHF; CDR3 DNA: TGTGCCACCAGTGAGTCTGACAGGGTCGAGCACATTAAAAGAAATCAGCCCCAGCATTTT
J gene: TRBJ2-3; clone size: NA; D gene: NA; V gene: TRBV2; CDR3 protein: CASRPTSLGTDTQYF; CDR3 DNA: TGTGCCAGCAGACCCACTAGTCTCGGCACAGATACGCAGTATTTT
J gene: TRBJ2-1; clone size: once; D gene: TRBD2; V gene: TRBV5-1; CDR3 protein: CASSSLAGGLNNEQFF; CDR3 DNA: TGCGCCAGCAGCTCTTTAGCGGGGGGGCTTAACAATGAGCAGTTCTTC
J gene: TRBJ1-3; clone size: NA; D gene: NA; V gene: TRBV7-2; CDR3 protein: CASSLNRGGFSSGNTIYF; CDR3 DNA: TGTGCCAGCAGCTTAAACCGAGGCGGGTTCAGCTCTGGAAACACCATATATTTT
J gene: TRBJ2-2; clone size: NA; D gene: NA; V gene: TRBV19; CDR3 protein: CASSKTGTGELFF; CDR3 DNA: TGTGCCAGTAGTAAAACGGGGACCGGGGAGCTGTTTTTT
J gene: TRBJ2-2; clone size: many; D gene: NA; V gene: TRBV2; CDR3 protein: CASSDNGRYTGELFF; CDR3 DNA: TGTGCCAGCAGTGATAATGGGCGCTACACCGGGGAGCTGTTTTTT
J gene: TRBJ1-1; clone size: NA; D gene: NA; V gene: TRBV27; CDR3 protein: CASSLWHTESEAFF; CDR3 DNA: TGTGCCAGCAGTTTATGGCATACAGAGAGTGAAGCTTTCTTT
J gene: TRBJ1-1; clone size: NA; D gene: NA; V gene: TRBV2; CDR3 protein: CASRARQSPNAEAFF; CDR3 DNA: TGTGCCAGCAGAGCTAGACAGAGCCCAAACGCTGAAGCTTTCTTT
J gene: TRBJ1-6; clone size: NA; D gene: TRBD1; V gene: TRBV2; CDR3 protein: CASSRQGPYNSPLHF; CDR3 DNA: TGTGCCAGCAGTAGACAGGGTCCGTATAATTCACCCCTCCACTTT
J gene: TRBJ2-5; clone size: NA; D gene: TRBD2; V gene: TRBV19; CDR3 protein: CASSILGLAGGPRETQYF; CDR3 DNA: TGTGCCAGTAGTATCCTGGGACTAGCGGGGGGGCCTCGAGAGACCCAGTACTTC
J gene: TRBJ2-2; clone size: NA; D gene: TRBD1; V gene: TRBV19; CDR3 protein: CASSLRTGGSNGELFF; CDR3 DNA: TGTGCCAGTAGTCTCAGGACAGGGGGCTCTAACGGGGAGCTGTTTTTT
J gene: TRBJ2-7; clone size: NA; D gene: NA; V gene: TRBV5-8; CDR3 protein: CASSISGTSYEQYF; CDR3 DNA: TGTGCCAGCAGCATTAGCGGAACCTCCTACGAGCAGTACTTC
J gene: TRBJ2-5; clone size: NA; D gene: TRBD2; V gene: TRBV9; CDR3 protein: CASSVANQRGDETQYF; CDR3 DNA: TGTGCCAGCAGCGTAGCTAACCAGCGGGGGGACGAGACCCAGTACTTC
J gene: TRBJ1-5; clone size: NA; D gene: TRBD1; V gene: TRBV7-6; CDR3 protein: CASSLGPGGHQPQHF; CDR3 DNA: TGTGCCAGCAGCTTAGGGCCAGGGGGACATCAGCCCCAGCATTTT
J gene: TRBJ2-7; clone size: NA; D gene: TRBD2; V gene: TRBV6-1; CDR3 protein: CASSALLAGATYEQYF; CDR3 DNA: TGTGCCAGCAGTGCCCTACTAGCGGGGGCCACCTACGAGCAGTACTTC
J gene: TRBJ1-6; clone size: NA; D gene: NA; V gene: TRBV30; CDR3 protein: CAWSGEAYNSPLHF; CDR3 DNA: TGTGCCTGGAGTGGGGAGGCCTATAATTCACCCCTCCACTTT
J gene: TRBJ2-7; clone size: few; D gene: TRBD1; V gene: TRBV7-9; CDR3 protein: CASSRDSSYEQYF; CDR3 DNA: TGTGCCAGCAGCCGGGACAGCTCCTACGAGCAGTACTTC
J gene: TRBJ1-2; clone size: NA; D gene: NA; V gene: TRBV21-1; CDR3 protein: CASSKAAGNYGYTF; CDR3 DNA: TGTGCCAGCAGCAAAGCGGCGGGGAACTATGGCTACACCTTC
J gene: TRBJ1-5; clone size: once; D gene: NA; V gene: TRBV4-1; CDR3 protein: CASSQESGPSAQHF; CDR3 DNA: TGCGCCAGCAGCCAAGAAAGCGGGCCGTCGGCCCAGCATTTT
J gene: TRBJ1-6; clone size: NA; D gene: TRBD1; V gene: TRBV7-3; CDR3 protein: CASSLRGQGSPLHF; CDR3 DNA: TGTGCCAGCAGCCTCAGGGGGCAAGGGTCACCCCTCCACTTT
J gene: TRBJ1-2; clone size: NA; D gene: NA; V gene: TRBV6-5; CDR3 protein: CASSYSRAGTYGYTF; CDR3 DNA: TGTGCCAGCAGTTACTCGAGGGCAGGAACCTATGGCTACACCTTC
J gene: TRBJ1-2; clone size: NA; D gene: TRBD1; V gene: TRBV6-6; CDR3 protein: CASSLGQKNYGYTF; CDR3 DNA: TGTGCCAGCAGTTTGGGACAGAAAAACTATGGCTACACCTTC
J gene: TRBJ2-5; clone size: NA; D gene: TRBD1; V gene: TRBV27; CDR3 protein: CASSLTGEQATQYF; CDR3 DNA: TGTGCCAGCAGCCTGACAGGGGAGCAGGCGACCCAGTACTTC
J gene: TRBJ1-2; clone size: NA; D gene: NA; V gene: TRBV20-1; CDR3 protein: CSASSRGAYGYGYTF; CDR3 DNA: TGCAGTGCTAGTTCTCGGGGGGCGTATGGCTATGGCTACACCTTC
J gene: TRBJ2-1; clone size: NA; D gene: NA; V gene: TRBV7-3; CDR3 protein: CASSPSPRDNEQFF; CDR3 DNA: TGTGCCAGCAGCCCATCCCCGCGAGACAATGAGCAGTTCTTC
J gene: TRBJ1-2; clone size: NA; D gene: NA; V gene: TRBV11-2; CDR3 protein: CASSSFDRRVNYGYTF; CDR3 DNA: TGTGCCAGCAGCTCCTTTGACAGAAGAGTTAACTATGGCTACACCTTC
J gene: TRBJ2-7; clone size: NA; D gene: TRBD2; V gene: TRBV6-4; CDR3 protein: CASRWSRTSGGLAYEQYF; CDR3 DNA: TGTGCCAGCAGGTGGAGTCGGACTAGCGGGGGGTTGGCCTACGAGCAGTACTTC
J gene: TRBJ1-2; clone size: once; D gene: TRBD1; V gene: TRBV27; CDR3 protein: CASSTRDRGYYGYTF; CDR3 DNA: TGTGCCAGCAGTACTCGGGACAGGGGATACTATGGCTACACCTTC
J gene: TRBJ2-5; clone size: NA; D gene: TRBD1; V gene: TRBV5-1; CDR3 protein: CASSLGDRVMETQYF; CDR3 DNA: TGCGCCAGCAGCTTGGGGGACAGGGTGATGGAGACCCAGTACTTC
J gene: TRBJ1-6; clone size: NA; D gene: NA; V gene: TRBV3-1/TRBV3-2; CDR3 protein: CASSDASGNSPLHF; CDR3 DNA: TGTGCCAGCAGCGATGCCTCGGGAAATTCACCCCTCCACTTT
J gene: TRBJ2-7; clone size: once; D gene: TRBD1; V gene: TRBV10-1; CDR3 protein: CASSETGAYEQYF; CDR3 DNA: TGCGCCAGCAGTGAGACAGGGGCCTACGAGCAGTACTTC
J gene: TRBJ1-4; clone size: NA; D gene: NA; V gene: TRBV7-2; CDR3 protein: CASSPTGKLFF; CDR3 DNA: TGTGCCAGCAGCCCCACGGGAAAACTGTTTTTT
J gene: TRBJ2-7; clone size: NA; D gene: NA; V gene: TRBV6-6; CDR3 protein: CASSYTNYEQYF; CDR3 DNA: TGTGCCAGCAGTTACACAAACTACGAGCAGTACTTC
J gene: TRBJ2-1; clone size: NA; D gene: TRBD1; V gene: TRBV9; CDR3 protein: CASSVAGDRYNEQFF; CDR3 DNA: TGTGCCAGCAGCGTAGCTGGGGACAGATACAATGAGCAGTTCTTC
J gene: TRBJ2-1; clone size: NA; D gene: NA; V gene: TRBV12-5; CDR3 protein: CASGLVRAAAYNEQFF; CDR3 DNA: TGTGCTAGTGGTTTGGTCCGGGCAGCGGCCTACAATGAGCAGTTCTTC
J gene: TRBJ2-1; clone size: NA; D gene: NA; V gene: TRBV11-3; CDR3 protein: CASSPGWTNLNEQFF; CDR3 DNA: TGTGCCAGCAGCCCAGGGTGGACTAATCTAAATGAGCAGTTCTTC
J gene: TRBJ2-1; clone size: many; D gene: TRBD2; V gene: TRBV5-5; CDR3 protein: CASSLRSSGSSYNEQFF; CDR3 DNA: TGTGCCAGCAGCTTGAGATCTAGCGGGAGCTCCTACAATGAGCAGTTCTTC
J gene: TRBJ2-3; clone size: NA; D gene: TRBD2; V gene: TRBV7-3; CDR3 protein: CASSLNPSGGTTDTQYF; CDR3 DNA: TGTGCCAGCAGCTTGAATCCGAGCGGGGGGACCACAGATACGCAGTATTTT